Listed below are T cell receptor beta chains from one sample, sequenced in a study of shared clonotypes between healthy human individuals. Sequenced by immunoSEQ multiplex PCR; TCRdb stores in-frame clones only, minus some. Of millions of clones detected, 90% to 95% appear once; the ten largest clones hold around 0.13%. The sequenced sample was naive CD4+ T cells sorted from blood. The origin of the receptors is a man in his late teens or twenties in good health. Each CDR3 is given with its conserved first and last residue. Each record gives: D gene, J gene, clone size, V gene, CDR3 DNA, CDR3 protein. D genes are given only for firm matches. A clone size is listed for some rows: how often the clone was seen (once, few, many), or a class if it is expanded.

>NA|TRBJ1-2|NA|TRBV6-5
TGTGCCAGCAGTTACACATATGGGGACTATGGCTACACCTTC
CASSYTYGDYGYTF
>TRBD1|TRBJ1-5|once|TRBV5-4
TGTGCCAGCAGCTTGGGGACAGGGGAAGGGCCCCAGCATTTT
CASSLGTGEGPQHF
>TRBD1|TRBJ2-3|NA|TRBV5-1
TGCGCCAGCAGCTTGGGCTCAGGGGGCGCGACGCAGTATTTT
CASSLGSGGATQYF
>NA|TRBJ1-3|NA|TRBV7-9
TGTGCCAGCAGCGAGGGACGGCGAGACGATGGAAACACCATATATTTT
CASSEGRRDDGNTIYF
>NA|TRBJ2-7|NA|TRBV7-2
TGTGCCAGCAGCTTAGACAGAGGGGAGCAGTACTTC
CASSLDRGEQYF
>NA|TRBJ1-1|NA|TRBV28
TGTGCCAGCAGTCCCCCCCCTTCCAGCGCTGAAGCTTTCTTT
CASSPPPSSAEAFF
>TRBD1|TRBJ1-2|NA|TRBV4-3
TGCGCCAGCAGCCAAGGATCTGTGGAAAACAGGGGAGATGGCTACACCTTC
CASSQGSVENRGDGYTF
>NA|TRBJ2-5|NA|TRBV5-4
TGTGCCAGCAGCTTCCCTGGCAGGGAGCAAGAGACCCAGTACTTC
CASSFPGREQETQYF
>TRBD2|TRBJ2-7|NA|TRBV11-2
TGTGCCAGCAGTTCGGGGACTAGCGGGAGGGATCCCTACGAGCAGTACTTC
CASSSGTSGRDPYEQYF
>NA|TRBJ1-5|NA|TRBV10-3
TGTGCCATCAGGGACGTAATGGGTCAGCCCCAGCATTTT
CAIRDVMGQPQHF
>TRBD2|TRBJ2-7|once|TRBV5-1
TGCGCCAGCAGCCCAAGACTAGCGGGGTCCTACGAGCAGTACTTC
CASSPRLAGSYEQYF
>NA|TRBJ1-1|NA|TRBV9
TGTGCCAGCAGCGTAACCGGACAGTTGAACACTGAAGCTTTCTTT
CASSVTGQLNTEAFF
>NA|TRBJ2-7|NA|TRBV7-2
TGTGCCAGCAGCTTAGCTTATCTAGTCTACGAGCAGTACTTC
CASSLAYLVYEQYF
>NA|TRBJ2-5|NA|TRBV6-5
TGTGCCAGCCAACGGGGGAAAGAGACCCAGTACTTC
CASQRGKETQYF
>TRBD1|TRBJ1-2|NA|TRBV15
TGTGCCACCAGCAGAGGACAGGGGGCGTTATATGGCTACACCTTC
CATSRGQGALYGYTF
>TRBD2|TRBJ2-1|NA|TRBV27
TGTGCCAGCGCGTTACTAGCGGGAAATGAGCAGTTCTTC
CASALLAGNEQFF
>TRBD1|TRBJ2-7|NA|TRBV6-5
TGTGCCAGCAGTGTTACAGGGGGCACCTACGAGCAGTACTTC
CASSVTGGTYEQYF